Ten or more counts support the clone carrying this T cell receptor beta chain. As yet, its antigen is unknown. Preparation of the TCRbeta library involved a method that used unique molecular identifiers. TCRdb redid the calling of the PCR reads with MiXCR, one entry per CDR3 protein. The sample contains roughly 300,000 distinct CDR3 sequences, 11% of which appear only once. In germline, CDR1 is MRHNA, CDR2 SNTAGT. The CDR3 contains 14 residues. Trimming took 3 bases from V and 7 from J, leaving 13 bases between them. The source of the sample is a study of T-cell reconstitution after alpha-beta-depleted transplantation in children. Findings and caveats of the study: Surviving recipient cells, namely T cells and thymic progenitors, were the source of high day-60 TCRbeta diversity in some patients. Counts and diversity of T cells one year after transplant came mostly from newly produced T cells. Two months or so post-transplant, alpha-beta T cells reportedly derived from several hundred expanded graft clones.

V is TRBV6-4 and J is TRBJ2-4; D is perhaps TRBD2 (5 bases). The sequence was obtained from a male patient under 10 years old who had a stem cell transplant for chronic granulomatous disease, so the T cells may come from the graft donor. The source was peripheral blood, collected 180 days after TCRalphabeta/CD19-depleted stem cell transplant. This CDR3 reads CASSDRERMNIQYF. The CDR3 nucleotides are TGTGCCAGCAGTGATAGGGAGAGGATGAACATTCAGTACTTC.